Given below is one T cell receptor (beta chain) in context. The entry originates in a study of shared clonotypes between healthy human individuals. The V end lost 3 bases, the J end lost 2 bases, and 11 bases lay between the germline ends. The germline V gene has CDR1 SGHAT and CDR2 FQDESV (reference sequence). The CDR3 runs to 14 residues. Naive CD8 populations comprised CD45RO-negative cells positively selected for CCR7, excluding terminally differentiated effector memory CD45RA+ cells. Donation came from healthy HIV-negative adults that had no recent acute infections or vaccinations. Sequenced by immunoSEQ multiplex PCR; TCRdb stores in-frame clones only, minus some. The sample comprises around 600,000 clones, 85% to 95% of which are singletons, and approximately 0.11% rests with the top ten.

The chain joins TRBV11-1 to TRBJ2-7; D may be TRBD2 (6 bases). Input material: naive CD8+ T cells sorted from blood. This TCR came from a woman aged 30 to 39 in good health. In DNA, the CDR3 is TGTGCCAGCAGCTTGACGGAGGGAACCTACGAGCAGTACTTC. Amino acids: CASSLTEGTYEQYF.